The clone carrying this T cell receptor beta chain was counted only a few times. The CDR3 runs to 14 residues. CDR1 and CDR2 (germline): SGHNT, YYREEE (reference sequence). The V and J ends lost 4 bases and 7 bases, in that order; junction bases with no gene match: 7. The table came from immunoSEQ multiplex PCR; TCRdb's copy has only in-frame clones and leaves some out. Found here are about 360,000 clones, 80% to 90% of them singletons; the top ten hold under 8.5%. The data belong to a study of blood T cell repertoires in COVID-19. The overall study: Samples representing acute and convalescent COVID-19 were sourced from the United States, Italy and Spain. Nucleic acid was either cDNA or gDNA, and it came from T cells, B-cell-depleted T cells, or PBMCs.

One Seattle source followed patients from active infection through their disease course. The receptor's source is a woman aged 55-69 years with COVID-19, enrolled during active disease. This chain uses TRBV5-4 with TRBJ1-2; TRBD1 agrees at 10 bases. Sequencing input: peripheral blood. CDR3 sequence (DNA): TGTGCCAGCAGCACCGGACAGGGGGTATTTGGCTACACCTTC. Its protein is CASSTGQGVFGYTF.